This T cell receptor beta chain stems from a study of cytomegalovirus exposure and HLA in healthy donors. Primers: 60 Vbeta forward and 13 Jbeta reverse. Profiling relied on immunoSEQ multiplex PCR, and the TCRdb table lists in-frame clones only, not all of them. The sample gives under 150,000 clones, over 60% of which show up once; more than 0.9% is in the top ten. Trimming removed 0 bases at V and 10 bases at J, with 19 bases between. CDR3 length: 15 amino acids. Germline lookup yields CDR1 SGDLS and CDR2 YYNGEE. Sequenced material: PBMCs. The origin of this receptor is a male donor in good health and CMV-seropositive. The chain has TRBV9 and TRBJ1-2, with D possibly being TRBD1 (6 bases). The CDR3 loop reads CASSVGRQVVEAYTF. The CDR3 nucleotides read TGTGCCAGCAGCGTAGGCCGACAGGTTGTCGAGGCCTACACCTTC.